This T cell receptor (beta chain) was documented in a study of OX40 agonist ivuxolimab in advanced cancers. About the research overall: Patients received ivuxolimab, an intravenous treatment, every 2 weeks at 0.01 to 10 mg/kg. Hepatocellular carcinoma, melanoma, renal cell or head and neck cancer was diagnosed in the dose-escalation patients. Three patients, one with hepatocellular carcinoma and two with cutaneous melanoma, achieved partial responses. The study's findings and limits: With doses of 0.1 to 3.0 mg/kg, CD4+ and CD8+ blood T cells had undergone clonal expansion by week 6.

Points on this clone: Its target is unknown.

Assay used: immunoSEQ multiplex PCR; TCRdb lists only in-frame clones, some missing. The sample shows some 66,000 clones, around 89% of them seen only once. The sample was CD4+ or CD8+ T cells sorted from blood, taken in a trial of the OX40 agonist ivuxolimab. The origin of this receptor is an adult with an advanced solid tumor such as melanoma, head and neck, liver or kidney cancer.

CDR3 DNA: TGTGCCAGTACCCTACGCTCAGGGTCCTATGGCTACACCTTC. This codes for CASTLRSGSYGYTF. This sequence joins TRBV19 and TRBJ1-2, with D possibly TRBD1 on 5 matching bases. Germline CDR1 and CDR2: LNHDA and SQIVND (reference sequence). The CDR3 contains 14 residues. V lost 7 bases and J lost 4, with 16 bases in between.